Listed below are T cell receptor beta chains from one sample, sequenced in a study of blood T cells in healthy people across ages. Each CDR3 protein is one row after TCRdb ran MiXCR on the 5' RACE reads. The data contain approximately 820,000 distinct CDR3 sequences, 40% to 50% of them singletons. Sequencing was performed on blood. The receptor set was obtained from a man aged 60 to 69 in good health. CDR3s include the opening cysteine and the closing phenylalanine or tryptophan. The D gene is left open where the match is weak. The size of a clone is reported for some rows only, either as once, few or many, or as a class for expanded clones.

d_gene	v_gene	j_gene	abundance	CDR3nt	CDR3aa
NA	TRBV7-2	TRBJ2-7	few	TGTGCCAGCAGCTTAACCCCGGGGGCGAGCGAGCAGTACTTC	CASSLTPGASEQYF
TRBD1	TRBV20-1	TRBJ1-5	many	TGCAGTGCTGGACAAACAGGGGTCGGTAGCAATCAGCCCCAGCATTTT	CSAGQTGVGSNQPQHF
TRBD1	TRBV4-3	TRBJ2-1	NA	TGCGCCAGCAGCCCCGAAGGGACAGAGGGCAATGAGCAGTTCTTC	CASSPEGTEGNEQFF
NA	TRBV20-1	TRBJ2-2	NA	TGCAGTGCTAGTTTAACCGCCGGGGAGCTGTTTTTT	CSASLTAGELFF
TRBD1	TRBV7-8	TRBJ2-7	NA	TGTGCCAACCCCGGGACAGACTACGAGCAGTACTTC	CANPGTDYEQYF
NA	TRBV28	TRBJ2-7	NA	TGTGCCAGCAGTGGCGGTTCTTTGGGGCGAACCTACGAGCAGTACTTC	CASSGGSLGRTYEQYF
NA	TRBV20-1	TRBJ1-1	few	TGCAGTGCTAGAGTCCCCAAGATGAACACTGAAGCTTTCTTT	CSARVPKMNTEAFF
TRBD2	TRBV6-6	TRBJ2-3	NA	TGTGCCAGCAGTTCGACTAGCGGAAACCCAGATACGCAGTATTTT	CASSSTSGNPDTQYF
NA	TRBV6-5	TRBJ1-1	NA	TGTGCCAGCAGGTACTCCAGGGGATCTGAAGCTTTCTTT	CASRYSRGSEAFF
TRBD1	TRBV5-1	TRBJ2-6	NA	TGCGCCAGCAGCTACTCGGGACAGGTTGACTCTGGGGCCAACGTCCTGACTTTC	CASSYSGQVDSGANVLTF
NA	TRBV9	TRBJ2-1	few	TGTGCCAGCAGCGTTGTGGGCGAAAGTAATGAGTGGCAGTTCTTC	CASSVVGESNEWQFF
NA	TRBV18	TRBJ1-5	NA	TGTGCCAGCTCACCAGCTCCACAGGGAGATCAGCCCCAGCATTTT	CASSPAPQGDQPQHF
NA	TRBV5-1	TRBJ2-5	NA	TGCGCCAGCAGCTTGTGGTCTCTAACAGAGACCCAGTACTTC	CASSLWSLTETQYF
NA	TRBV20-1	TRBJ2-5	NA	TGCAGTGCTAGACACAGGGAAGGAAAAGAGACCCAGTACTTC	CSARHREGKETQYF
NA	TRBV4-1	TRBJ2-7	few	TGCGCCAGCAGCCAGACGCCTGAGTACGAGCAGTACTTC	CASSQTPEYEQYF
NA	TRBV20-1	TRBJ2-3	NA	TGCAGTGCTAGAGGTCAGGGGCGGGGGTATAGCACAGATACGCAGTATTTT	CSARGQGRGYSTDTQYF
NA	TRBV13	TRBJ2-2	NA	TGTGCCAGCAGCTTAGGAGGTAGCATCTTGAACACCGGGGAGCTGTTTTTT	CASSLGGSILNTGELFF
NA	TRBV20-1	TRBJ1-1	few	TGCAGTGCTAGAGGGGGGGGGAGGGCCACTGAAGCTTTCTTT	CSARGGGRATEAFF
NA	TRBV20-1	TRBJ1-1	NA	TGCAGTGCATTAGGGAGGGGCGGAACTGAAGCTTTCTTT	CSALGRGGTEAFF
NA	TRBV6-2/TRBV6-3	TRBJ1-1	once	TGTGCCAGCAGTGGGATTCAGGGGACTGAAGCTTTCTTT	CASSGIQGTEAFF
NA	TRBV28	TRBJ1-2	NA	TGTGCCAGCAGCCTATCCCCAGCAGCGGGCTATGGCTACACCTTC	CASSLSPAAGYGYTF
TRBD1	TRBV29-1	TRBJ2-5	many	TGCAGCGTCGATACCGGGACAGGGTGCAAGCAGTACTTC	CSVDTGTGCKQYF
NA	TRBV12-3/TRBV12-4	TRBJ1-2	NA	TGTGCCAGCAGTAACTATCCGGGGATCCCAGACTATGGCTACACCTTC	CASSNYPGIPDYGYTF
NA	TRBV10-3	TRBJ2-1	NA	TGTGCCATCACCCCGGGGCGGAACTACAATGAGCAGTTCTTC	CAITPGRNYNEQFF